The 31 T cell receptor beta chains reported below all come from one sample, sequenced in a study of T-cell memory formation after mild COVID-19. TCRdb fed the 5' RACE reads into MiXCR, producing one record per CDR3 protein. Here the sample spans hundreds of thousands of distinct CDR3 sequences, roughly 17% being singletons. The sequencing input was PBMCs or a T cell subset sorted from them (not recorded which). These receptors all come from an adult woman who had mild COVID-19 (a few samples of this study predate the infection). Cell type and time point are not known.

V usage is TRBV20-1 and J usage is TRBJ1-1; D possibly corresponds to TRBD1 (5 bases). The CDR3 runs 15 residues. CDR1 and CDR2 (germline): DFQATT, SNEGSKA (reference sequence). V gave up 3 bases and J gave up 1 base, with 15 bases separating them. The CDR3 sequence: CSASDLQGANTEAFF. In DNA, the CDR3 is TGCAGTGCTAGTGATTTGCAGGGCGCGAACACTGAAGCTTTCTTT.

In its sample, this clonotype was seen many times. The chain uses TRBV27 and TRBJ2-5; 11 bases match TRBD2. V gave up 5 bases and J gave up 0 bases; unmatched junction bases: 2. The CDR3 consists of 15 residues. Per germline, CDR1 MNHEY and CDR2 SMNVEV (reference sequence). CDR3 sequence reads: CASSRTSGYQETQYF. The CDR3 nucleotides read TGTGCCAGCAGTCGGACTAGCGGGTACCAAGAGACCCAGTACTTC.

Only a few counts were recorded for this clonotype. The CDR3 spells CAWRGTSARRGNEQFF. The CDR3 coding sequence is TGTGCCTGGAGAGGGACTAGCGCCCGAAGGGGCAATGAGCAGTTCTTC. The rearrangement uses TRBV30 and TRBJ2-1; 10 bases are a match to TRBD2. The germline V gene encodes CDR1 GTSNPN and CDR2 SVGIG (reference sequence). CDR3 length: 16 amino acids. J was trimmed by 6 bases and V by 3 bases; bases with no gene match: 11.

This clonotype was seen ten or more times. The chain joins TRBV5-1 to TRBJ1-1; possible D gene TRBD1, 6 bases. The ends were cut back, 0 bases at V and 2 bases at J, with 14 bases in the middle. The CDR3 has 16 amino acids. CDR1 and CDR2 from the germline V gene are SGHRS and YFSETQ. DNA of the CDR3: TGCGCCAGCAGCTTGGACGGGGGCGCGGTTAACACTGAAGCTTTCTTT. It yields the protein CASSLDGGAVNTEAFF. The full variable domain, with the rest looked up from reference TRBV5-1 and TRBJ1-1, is KAGVTQTPRYLIKTRGQQVTLSCSPISGHRSVSWYQQTPGQGLQFLFEYFSETQRNKGNFPGRFSGRQFSNSRSEMNVSTLELGDSALYLCASSLDGGAVNTEAFFGQGTRLTVV.

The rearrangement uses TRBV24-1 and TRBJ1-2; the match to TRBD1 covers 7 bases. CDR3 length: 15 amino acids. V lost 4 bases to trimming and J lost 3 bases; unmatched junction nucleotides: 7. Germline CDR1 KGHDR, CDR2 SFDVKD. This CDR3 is CATSDRRGQDYGYTF. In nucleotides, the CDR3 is TGTGCCACCAGTGACCGTAGGGGGCAGGACTATGGCTACACCTTC.

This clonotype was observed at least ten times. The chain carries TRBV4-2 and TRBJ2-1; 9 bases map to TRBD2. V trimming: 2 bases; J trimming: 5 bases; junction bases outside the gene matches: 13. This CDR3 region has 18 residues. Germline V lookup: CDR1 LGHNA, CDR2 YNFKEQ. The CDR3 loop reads CASSQRPPPSGDNNEQFF. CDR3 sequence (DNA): TGTGCCAGCAGCCAACGTCCCCCCCCTAGCGGGGATAACAATGAGCAGTTCTTC.

The DNA of the CDR3 is TGCAGTGCCATCGGACAGGGGGCAGGGGAGACCCAGTACTTC. Its protein product is CSAIGQGAGETQYF. The chain has TRBV20-1 and TRBJ2-5; 11 positions agree with TRBD1. Trimming removed 6 bases from V and 5 bases from J; junction bases left unmatched: 8. The V gene's germline CDR1 is DFQATT and CDR2 SNEGSKA (reference sequence). The CDR3 loop spans 14 amino acids.

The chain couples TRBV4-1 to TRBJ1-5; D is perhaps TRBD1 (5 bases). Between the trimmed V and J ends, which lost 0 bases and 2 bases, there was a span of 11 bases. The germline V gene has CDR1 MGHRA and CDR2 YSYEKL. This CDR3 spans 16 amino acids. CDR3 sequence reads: CASSQDRDSGNQPQHF. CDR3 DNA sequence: TGCGCCAGCAGCCAAGATCGAGACAGTGGCAATCAGCCCCAGCATTTT.

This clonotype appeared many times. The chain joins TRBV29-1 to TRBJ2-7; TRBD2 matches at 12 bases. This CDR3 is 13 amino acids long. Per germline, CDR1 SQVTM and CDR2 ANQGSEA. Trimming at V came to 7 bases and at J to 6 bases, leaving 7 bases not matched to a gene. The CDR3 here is CSAGRLAGAEQYF. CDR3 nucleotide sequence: TGCAGCGCAGGAAGACTAGCGGGAGCCGAGCAGTACTTC.

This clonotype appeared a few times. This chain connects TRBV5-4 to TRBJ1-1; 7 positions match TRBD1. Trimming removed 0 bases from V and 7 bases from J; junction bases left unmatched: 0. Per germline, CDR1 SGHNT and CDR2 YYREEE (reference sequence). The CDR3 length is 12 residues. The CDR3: CASSLGDSEAFF. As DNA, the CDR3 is TGTGCCAGCAGCTTGGGGGACAGTGAAGCTTTCTTT.

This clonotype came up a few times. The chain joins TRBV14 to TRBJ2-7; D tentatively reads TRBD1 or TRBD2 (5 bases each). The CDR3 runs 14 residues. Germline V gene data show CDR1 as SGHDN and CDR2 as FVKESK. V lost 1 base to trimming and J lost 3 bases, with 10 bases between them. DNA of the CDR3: TGTGCCAGCAGCCAAGTTGGGGGATACTACGAGCAGTACTTC. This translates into CASSQVGGYYEQYF. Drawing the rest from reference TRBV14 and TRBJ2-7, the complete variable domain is EAGVTQFPSHSVIEKGQTVTLRCDPISGHDNLYWYRRVMGKEIKFLLHFVKESKQDESGMPNNRFLAERTGGTYSTLKVQPAELEDSGVYFCASSQVGGYYEQYFGPGTRLTVT.

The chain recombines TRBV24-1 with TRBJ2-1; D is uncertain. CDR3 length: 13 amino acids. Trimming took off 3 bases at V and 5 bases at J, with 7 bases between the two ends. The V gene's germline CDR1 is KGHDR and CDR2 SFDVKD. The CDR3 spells CATSDIVNNEQFF. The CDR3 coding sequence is TGTGCCACCAGTGATATAGTAAACAATGAGCAGTTCTTC.

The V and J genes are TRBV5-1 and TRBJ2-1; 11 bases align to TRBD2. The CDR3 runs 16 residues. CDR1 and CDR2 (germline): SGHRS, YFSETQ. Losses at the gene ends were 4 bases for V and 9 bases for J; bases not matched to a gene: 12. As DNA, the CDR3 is TGCGCCAGCAGCCCCCGACTAGCGGGAACCGACATTGAGCAGTTCTTC. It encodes CASSPRLAGTDIEQFF.

In DNA form, the CDR3 reads TGTGCCAGCAGGGGGGAAAACGGGGCCTACGAGCAGTACTTC. It is translated as CASRGENGAYEQYF. The V and J genes are TRBV25-1 and TRBJ2-7; D is perhaps TRBD1 or TRBD2 (5 bases each). V lost 6 bases and J 2 bases, leaving 14 bases between the germline ends. The V gene's germline CDR1 is MGHDK and CDR2 SYGVNS. The CDR3 loop spans 14 amino acids.

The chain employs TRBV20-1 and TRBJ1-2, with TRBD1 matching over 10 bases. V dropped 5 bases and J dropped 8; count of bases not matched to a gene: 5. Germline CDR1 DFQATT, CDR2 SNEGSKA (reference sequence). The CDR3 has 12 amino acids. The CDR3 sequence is CSAGRTGGGYTF. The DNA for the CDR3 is TGCAGTGCTGGAAGGACAGGGGGAGGCTACACCTTC.

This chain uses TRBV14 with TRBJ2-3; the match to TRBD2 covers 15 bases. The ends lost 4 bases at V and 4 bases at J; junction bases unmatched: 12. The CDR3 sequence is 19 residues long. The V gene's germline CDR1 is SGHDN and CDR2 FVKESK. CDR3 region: CASSLGLAGGPSYADTQYF. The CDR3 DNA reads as TGTGCCAGCAGCCTCGGACTAGCGGGAGGGCCAAGTTATGCAGATACGCAGTATTTT. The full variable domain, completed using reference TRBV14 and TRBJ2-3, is EAGVTQFPSHSVIEKGQTVTLRCDPISGHDNLYWYRRVMGKEIKFLLHFVKESKQDESGMPNNRFLAERTGGTYSTLKVQPAELEDSGVYFCASSLGLAGGPSYADTQYFGPGTRLTVL.

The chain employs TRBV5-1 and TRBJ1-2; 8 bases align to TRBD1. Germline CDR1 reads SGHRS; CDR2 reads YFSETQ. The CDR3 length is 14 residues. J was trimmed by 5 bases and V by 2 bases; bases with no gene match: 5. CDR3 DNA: TGCGCCAGCAGCTTCGGACAGGGCCTATATGGCTACACCTTC. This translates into CASSFGQGLYGYTF.

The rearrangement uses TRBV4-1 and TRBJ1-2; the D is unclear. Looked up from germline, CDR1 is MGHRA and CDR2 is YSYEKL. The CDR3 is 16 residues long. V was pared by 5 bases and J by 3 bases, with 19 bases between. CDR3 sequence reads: CASSSIIEGADYGYTF. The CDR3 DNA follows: TGCGCCAGCAGCTCAATTATAGAGGGCGCGGACTATGGCTACACCTTC.

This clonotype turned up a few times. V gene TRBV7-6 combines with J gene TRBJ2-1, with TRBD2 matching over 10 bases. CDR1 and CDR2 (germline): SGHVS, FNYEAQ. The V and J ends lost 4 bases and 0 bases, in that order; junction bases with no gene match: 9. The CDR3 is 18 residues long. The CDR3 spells CASSSRLAGVSSYNEQFF. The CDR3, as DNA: TGTGCCAGCAGCTCCCGGCTAGCGGGGGTAAGCTCCTACAATGAGCAGTTCTTC. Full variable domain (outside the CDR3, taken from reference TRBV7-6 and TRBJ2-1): GAGVSQSPRYKVTKRGQDVALRCDPISGHVSLYWYRQALGQGPEFLTYFNYEAQQDKSGLPNDRFSAERPEGSISTLTIQRTEQRDSAMYRCASSSRLAGVSSYNEQFFGPGTRLTVL.

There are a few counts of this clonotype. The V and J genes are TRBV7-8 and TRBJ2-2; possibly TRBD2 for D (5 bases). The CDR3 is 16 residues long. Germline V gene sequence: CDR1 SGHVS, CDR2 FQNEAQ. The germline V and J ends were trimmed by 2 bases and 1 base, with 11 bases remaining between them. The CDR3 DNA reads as TGTGCCAGCAGCTTATCCGGCGGGCTGAACACCGGGGAGCTGTTTTTT. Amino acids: CASSLSGGLNTGELFF.

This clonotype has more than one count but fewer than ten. In nucleotides, the CDR3 is TGTGCCAGCAGTTACTCCTCCTTGGGGTACAATGAGCAGTTCTTC. It is translated as CASSYSSLGYNEQFF. V and J are TRBV6-5 and TRBJ2-1, with D unclear. CDR3 length: 15 amino acids. Germline CDR1 is MNHEY and CDR2 is SVGAGI. Trimming took 0 bases from V and 4 from J, leaving 10 bases between them.

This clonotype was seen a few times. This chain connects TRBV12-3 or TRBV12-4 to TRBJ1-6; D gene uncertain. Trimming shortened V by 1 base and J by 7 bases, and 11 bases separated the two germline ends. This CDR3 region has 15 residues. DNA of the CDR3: TGTGCCAGCAGTTTAGAGGGCAGCTTAAATTCACCCCTCCACTTT. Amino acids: CASSLEGSLNSPLHF.

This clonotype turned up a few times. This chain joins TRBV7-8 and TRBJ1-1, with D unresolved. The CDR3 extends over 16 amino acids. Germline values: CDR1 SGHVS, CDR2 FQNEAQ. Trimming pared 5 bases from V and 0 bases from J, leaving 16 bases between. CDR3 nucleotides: TGTGCCAGCAGCGACCGACACCTCCCGTTGAACACTGAAGCTTTCTTT. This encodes CASSDRHLPLNTEAFF.

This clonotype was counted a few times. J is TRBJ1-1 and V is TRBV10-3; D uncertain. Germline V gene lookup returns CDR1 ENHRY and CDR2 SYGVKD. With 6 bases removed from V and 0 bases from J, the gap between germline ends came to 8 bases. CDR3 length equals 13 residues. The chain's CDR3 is CAIREELNTEAFF. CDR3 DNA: TGTGCCATCAGGGAGGAGCTGAACACTGAAGCTTTCTTT.

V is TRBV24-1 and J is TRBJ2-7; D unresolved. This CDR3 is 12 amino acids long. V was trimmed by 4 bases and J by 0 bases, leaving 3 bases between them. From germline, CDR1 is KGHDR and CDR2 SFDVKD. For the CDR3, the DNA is TGTGCCACCAGTGACAACTCCTACGAGCAGTACTTC. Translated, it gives CATSDNSYEQYF.

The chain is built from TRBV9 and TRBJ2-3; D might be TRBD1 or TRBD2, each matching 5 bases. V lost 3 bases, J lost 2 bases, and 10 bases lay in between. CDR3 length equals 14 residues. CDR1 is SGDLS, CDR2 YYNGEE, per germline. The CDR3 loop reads CASSAPGLTDTQYF. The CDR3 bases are TGTGCCAGCAGCGCCCCGGGGCTCACAGATACGCAGTATTTT.

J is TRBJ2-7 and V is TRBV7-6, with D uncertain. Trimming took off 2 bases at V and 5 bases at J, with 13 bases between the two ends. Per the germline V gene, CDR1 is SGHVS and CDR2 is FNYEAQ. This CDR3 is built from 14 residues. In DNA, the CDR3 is TGTGCCAGCAGCTTATCACCTGTAGGTCACGAGCAGTACTTC. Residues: CASSLSPVGHEQYF.

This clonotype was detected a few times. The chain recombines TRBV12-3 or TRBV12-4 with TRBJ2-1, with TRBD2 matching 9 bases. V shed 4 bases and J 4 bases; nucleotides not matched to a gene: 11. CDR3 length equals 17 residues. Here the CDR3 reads CASSSVASGAKYNEQFF. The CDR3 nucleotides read TGTGCCAGCAGTTCTGTGGCTAGCGGGGCCAAATACAATGAGCAGTTCTTC.

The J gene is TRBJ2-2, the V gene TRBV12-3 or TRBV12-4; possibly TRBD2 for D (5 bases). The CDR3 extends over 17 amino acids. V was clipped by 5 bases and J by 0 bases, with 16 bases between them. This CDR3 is CASSDGNSPTNTGELFF. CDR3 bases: TGTGCCAGCAGTGACGGGAACTCACCGACGAACACCGGGGAGCTGTTTTTT.

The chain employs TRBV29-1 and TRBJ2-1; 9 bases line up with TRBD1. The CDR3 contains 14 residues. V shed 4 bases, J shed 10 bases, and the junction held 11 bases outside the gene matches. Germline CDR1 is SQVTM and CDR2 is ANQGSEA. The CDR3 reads CSVGDRVISREQFF. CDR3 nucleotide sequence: TGCAGCGTTGGGGACAGGGTAATTTCTCGAGAGCAGTTCTTC.

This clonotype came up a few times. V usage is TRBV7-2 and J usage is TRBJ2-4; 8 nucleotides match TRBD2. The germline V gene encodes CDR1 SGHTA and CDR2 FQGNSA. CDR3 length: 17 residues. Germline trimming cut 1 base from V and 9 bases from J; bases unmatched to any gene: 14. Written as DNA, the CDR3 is TGTGCCAGCAGCTTAGATGCTACGGGGGGGCCCGGGAGCATTCAGTACTTC. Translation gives CASSLDATGGPGSIQYF.